One and the same sample provided the 18 T cell receptor beta chains below, sequenced in a study of shared clonotypes between healthy human individuals. Here immunoSEQ multiplex PCR was the method, and the copy in TCRdb shows in-frame clones only, minus some. The sample includes fewer than 2.5 million clones, 93% of them seen just once. The sequenced material came from naive CD4+ T cells from PBMCs. Subset of the sample: CD45RA+ positively selected. All receptors derive from a man younger than 35 in good health. Some clones in this sample may be carry-over from other donors' samples.

The V call is TRBV9, the J call TRBJ2-1; no clear D. The V end lost 0 bases, the J end lost 7 bases, and 8 bases lay between the germline ends. The V gene's germline CDR1 is SGDLS and CDR2 YYNGEE. The CDR3 is 13 amino acids. The CDR3, as DNA: TGTGCCAGCAGCGTAGGTCGATTTAATGAGCAGTTCTTC. Protein product: CASSVGRFNEQFF.

This clone was recorded a few times. This chain uses TRBV7-9 with TRBJ1-1; 7 nucleotides match TRBD1. CDR3 length: 15 amino acids. The V gene's germline CDR1 is SEHNR and CDR2 FQNEAQ (reference sequence). The V segment lost 5 bases and the J segment 6 bases; nucleotides outside the gene matches: 12. This CDR3 is CASSRSGTERPEAFF. In DNA form, the CDR3 reads TGTGCCAGCAGCCGGTCCGGGACAGAAAGGCCTGAAGCTTTCTTT.

The chain combines TRBV27 with TRBJ1-5, with D uncertain. Germline CDR1 MNHEY, CDR2 SMNVEV (reference sequence). V was shortened by 0 bases and J by 6 bases, with 6 bases between the two germline ends. The CDR3 consists of 13 residues. The DNA of the CDR3 is TGTGCCAGCAGTTTATCGGGTCTTCAGCCCCAGCATTTT. Translated, it gives CASSLSGLQPQHF.

The gene calls are TRBV2 and TRBJ2-2; 8 nucleotides agree with TRBD2. Trimming removed 6 bases from V and 6 bases from J; junction bases left unmatched: 0. Germline V gives CDR1 SNHLY, CDR2 FYNNEI. There are 12 residues in the CDR3. CDR3 amino acids: CASSGRAGELFF. The CDR3 DNA reads as TGTGCCAGCAGCGGGAGGGCCGGGGAGCTGTTTTTT.

The V gene is TRBV28, the J gene TRBJ2-3; D is ambiguous. The germline V gene encodes CDR1 MDHEN and CDR2 SYDVKM. V was shortened by 5 bases and J by 5 bases, with 8 bases between the two germline ends. The CDR3 extends over 12 amino acids. CDR3 in amino acids: CASSPQRDTQYF. The CDR3 DNA reads as TGTGCCAGCAGTCCCCAACGAGATACGCAGTATTTT.

The chain links TRBV20-1 to TRBJ2-5, with D perhaps matching TRBD1 or TRBD2 (5 bases each). The germline V and J ends were trimmed by 5 bases and 9 bases, with 10 bases remaining between them. The CDR3 runs to 10 residues. Germline assignment: CDR1 DFQATT and CDR2 SNEGSKA (reference sequence). CDR3: CSASRESQYF. For the CDR3, the DNA is TGCAGTGCTTCCAGGGAGTCCCAGTACTTC.

The chain is built from TRBV10-1 and TRBJ2-4; D unclear. The germline CDR1 and CDR2 sequences are WNHNN and SYGVQD (reference sequence). V was pared by 0 bases and J by 0 bases, with 12 bases between. This CDR3 region has 17 residues. The CDR3 region has the DNA TGCGCCAGCAGTGAGTCGAGGACCGGCATAGCCAAAAACATTCAGTACTTC. Translated, it gives CASSESRTGIAKNIQYF.

This clone was recorded only once. The chain is built from TRBV5-1 and TRBJ1-5; 9 nucleotides agree with TRBD1. This CDR3 is 16 amino acids long. Germline-derived CDR1 and CDR2 are SGHRS and YFSETQ. With 0 bases clipped from V and 4 bases from J, the junction kept 5 bases outside the gene matches. The CDR3 coding sequence is TGCGCCAGCAGCTTGGGGGACAGGGCCACTAATCAGCCCCAGCATTTT. Its protein is CASSLGDRATNQPQHF.

V gene TRBV9 combines with J gene TRBJ2-2, with 10 bases aligning to TRBD2. In germline, CDR1 is SGDLS, CDR2 YYNGEE. CDR3 length: 15 residues. V gave up 4 bases and J gave up 6 bases; unmatched junction bases: 6. CDR3 protein: CASSPSGREAGELFF. DNA of the CDR3: TGTGCCAGCAGCCCTAGCGGGAGAGAGGCCGGGGAGCTGTTTTTT.

The chain links TRBV28 to TRBJ2-3; D may be TRBD2 (6 bases). The CDR3 has 14 amino acids. V was shortened by 7 bases and J by 2 bases, with 13 bases between the two germline ends. The germline gives CDR1 MDHEN, CDR2 SYDVKM. CDR3 region: CASTWDSATDTQYF. The CDR3 bases are TGTGCCAGCACCTGGGACTCCGCCACAGATACGCAGTATTTT.

This chain connects TRBV28 to TRBJ2-7, with 8 bases aligning to TRBD2. J lost 1 base, V lost 6 bases, and 5 bases had no gene match. This CDR3 has 14 amino acids. The germline gives CDR1 MDHEN, CDR2 SYDVKM. In nucleotides, the CDR3 is TGTGCCAGCAGGTCGGGAGGGCCTTCCTACGAGCAGTACTTC. Its translation is CASRSGGPSYEQYF. Variable domain in full (rest from reference TRBV28 and TRBJ2-7): DVKVTQSSRYLVKRTGEKVFLECVQDMDHENMFWYRQDPGLGLRLIYFSYDVKMKEKGDIPEGYSVSREKKERFSLILESASTNQTSMYLCASRSGGPSYEQYFGPGTRLTVT.

V is TRBV18 and J is TRBJ2-7; unclear D gene. The V end lost 5 bases, the J end lost 2 bases, and 7 bases lay between the germline ends. CDR3 length: 12 residues. Germline V lookup: CDR1 KGHSH, CDR2 LQKENI. The DNA of the CDR3 is TGTGCCAGCTCATTCACCCCCTACGAGCAGTACTTC. It is translated as CASSFTPYEQYF.

The table lists this clone with a few counts. The chain uses TRBV6-1 and TRBJ1-5; no definite D call. Trimming left V 7 bases short and J 5 bases short, with 12 bases between. The CDR3 consists of 13 residues. Germline CDR1 and CDR2: MNHNS and SASEGT. The CDR3 sequence is CASKSSPHQPQHF. The CDR3 DNA reads TGTGCCAGCAAGAGCAGCCCCCATCAGCCCCAGCATTTT.

The rearrangement links TRBV28 to TRBJ1-1; 7 bases match TRBD1. This CDR3 comprises 12 residues. The germline CDR1 and CDR2 sequences are MDHEN and SYDVKM. Unmatched junction bases numbered 11, after V lost 8 bases and J lost 11 bases. The CDR3 DNA reads as TGTGCCAGCCGGTTGGAGGGGGCGGCCGCTTTCTTT. Amino acids: CASRLEGAAAFF.

The rearrangement links TRBV5-4 to TRBJ2-3, with TRBD2 as a possible D gene (6 bases). The V gene lost 2 bases and the J gene lost 3 bases, with 16 bases spanning the gap. CDR3 length: 16 residues. CDR1 and CDR2 from the germline V gene are SGHNT and YYREEE (reference sequence). The CDR3 sequence: CASSFDPGTATDTQYF. CDR3 nucleotide sequence: TGTGCCAGCAGCTTCGACCCCGGGACTGCTACAGATACGCAGTATTTT.

The V gene is TRBV7-6, the J gene TRBJ2-3, with D perhaps being TRBD1 or TRBD2 (5 bases each). Trimming left V 2 bases short and J 2 bases short, with 11 bases between. The V gene's germline CDR1 is SGHVS and CDR2 FNYEAQ. This CDR3 region has 15 residues. In DNA, the CDR3 is TGTGCCAGCAGCTTAATGAGGGGAGCCACAGATACGCAGTATTTT. The encoded protein is CASSLMRGATDTQYF.

The chain has TRBV9 and TRBJ2-6; 7 bases fit TRBD1. CDR3 length: 18 residues. The V gene end was trimmed by 4 bases and the J gene end by 0 bases; junction bases not matched to a gene: 10. Germline lookup yields CDR1 SGDLS and CDR2 YYNGEE. The CDR3 spells CASSSTGSLPSGANVLTF. The CDR3 DNA sequence: TGTGCCAGCAGCTCGACAGGGTCCCTCCCCTCTGGGGCCAACGTCCTGACTTTC.

CDR3 DNA sequence: TGTGCCAGCAGTTCCGGGAGTGCCCACGAGCAGTACTTC. This codes for CASSSGSAHEQYF. The chain joins TRBV28 to TRBJ2-7, with TRBD2 as a possible D gene (6 bases). V was trimmed by 4 bases and J by 5 bases, leaving 12 bases between them. The germline CDR1 and CDR2 sequences are MDHEN and SYDVKM. The CDR3 loop spans 13 amino acids.